One sample yielded the 23 T cell receptor beta chains listed below, sequenced in a study of early T cells in non-severe SARS-CoV-2 infection (dated by TCRdb to the early 2020s). Libraries were constructed by 5' RACE. Data came from a NextSeq 500. The public reads were run again by TCRdb, first through fastp at Q25 and then through MiXCR, and only productive beta chains were kept. Records with the same CDR3 protein are collapsed into one entry carrying the most frequent genes and DNA. The sample table shows roughly 64,000 distinct CDR3 sequences, and about 11% are seen once. In total, the top ten clones hold approximately 3% of the sample. This specimen was whole blood, taken at baseline. These receptors came from an adult who was a healthcare worker with PCR-confirmed SARS-CoV-2 infection or an uninfected control (not recorded which).

The chain has TRBV2 and TRBJ1-5; no clear D. The CDR3 is 12 residues long. V lost 8 bases and J lost 5, with 10 bases in between. Germline V lookup: CDR1 SNHLY, CDR2 FYNNEI. CDR3 DNA sequence: TGTGCCAGCGCCCCGTGGGATCAGCCCCAGCATTTT. This gives the protein CASAPWDQPQHF.

The chain has TRBV2 and TRBJ1-6, with TRBD1 identical over 7 bases. This CDR3 comprises 13 residues. Germline V gives CDR1 SNHLY, CDR2 FYNNEI. Trimming at V came to 6 bases and at J to 7 bases, leaving 3 bases not matched to a gene. This CDR3 reads CASSGQVNSPLHF. The CDR3 coding sequence is TGTGCCAGCAGCGGACAGGTGAATTCACCCCTCCACTTT. Complete variable domain (other parts from reference TRBV2 and TRBJ1-6): EPEVTQTPSHQVTQMGQEVILRCVPISNHLYFYWYRQILGQKVEFLVSFYNNEISEKSEIFDDQFSVERPDGSNFTLKIRSTKLEDSAMYFCASSGQVNSPLHFGNGTRLTVT.

The CDR3 is CASSPRTGGYEQYF. The CDR3, as DNA: TGTGCCAGCAGTCCCCGGACAGGAGGCTACGAGCAGTACTTC. V is TRBV27 and J is TRBJ2-7; 7 bases match TRBD1. This CDR3 is built from 14 residues. V lost 5 bases to trimming and J lost 3 bases; unmatched junction nucleotides: 7. Per the germline V gene, CDR1 is MNHEY and CDR2 is SMNVEV (reference sequence).

This clonotype was counted a few times. This sequence joins TRBV29-1 and TRBJ1-1; tentative D call: TRBD1 (6 bases). The V end lost 7 bases, the J end lost 5 bases, and 14 bases lay between the germline ends. Germline CDR1 and CDR2: SQVTM and ANQGSEA. The CDR3 has 12 residues. This CDR3 is CSATDRTTEAFF. CDR3 DNA: TGCAGCGCCACCGACAGGACGACTGAAGCTTTCTTT. Looking up the rest from reference TRBV29-1 and TRBJ1-1 gives the full variable domain: SAVISQKPSRDICQRGTSLTIQCQVDSQVTMMFWYRQQPGQSLTLIATANQGSEATYESGFVIDKFPISRPNLTFSTLTVSNMSPEDSSIYLCSATDRTTEAFFGQGTRLTVV.

This clonotype has a count of ten or more. J is TRBJ2-1 and V is TRBV20-1; 10 nucleotides line up with TRBD1. The CDR3 is 15 residues long. Germline-derived CDR1 and CDR2 are DFQATT and SNEGSKA (reference sequence). V was pared by 6 bases and J by 8 bases, with 13 bases of the junction left unmatched. The CDR3 sequence is CSAQAGDRGFYEQFF. The DNA of the CDR3 is TGCAGTGCACAGGCCGGGGACAGGGGATTCTATGAGCAGTTCTTC.

CDR3 nucleotides: TGTGCCAGCAGTCTCTGGGGGAGCCGCTATGGCTACACCTTC. Amino acids: CASSLWGSRYGYTF. V is TRBV6-5 and J is TRBJ1-2; the D gene is possibly TRBD1 (5 bases). Trimming took off 5 bases at V and 4 bases at J, with 14 bases between the two ends. The length of the CDR3 is 14 residues. Germline V gives CDR1 MNHEY, CDR2 SVGAGI.

The table lists this clonotype with a few counts. V is TRBV7-6 and J is TRBJ2-7; D not resolved. CDR3 length: 15 amino acids. The germline V and J ends were trimmed by 0 bases and 6 bases, with 15 bases remaining between them. CDR1 SGHVS and CDR2 FNYEAQ come from the germline V gene. CDR3 sequence (DNA): TGTGCCAGCAGCTTAGCGGGTGGTTCGTCGTCCGAGCAGTACTTC. This encodes CASSLAGGSSSEQYF.

The sample holds a few counts of this clonotype. This chain links TRBV20-1 with TRBJ2-2; 14 bases fit TRBD2. Germline-derived CDR1 and CDR2 are DFQATT and SNEGSKA (reference sequence). Germline trimming cut 5 bases from V and 2 bases from J; bases unmatched to any gene: 7. The length of the CDR3 is 17 residues. CDR3 nucleotides: TGCAGTGCTGGAGGACTAGCGGGGGGTGCCAACACCGGGGAGCTGTTTTTT. Protein product: CSAGGLAGGANTGELFF.

This clonotype was counted a few times. V is TRBV7-2 and J is TRBJ2-7; 7 bases are shared with TRBD2. The trim removed 2 bases at V and 4 bases at J, leaving 8 bases unmatched. The CDR3 spans 15 residues. Germline loops: CDR1 SGHTA, CDR2 FQGNSA. The CDR3 DNA follows: TGTGCCAGCAGCTTAATCAGCGGGGAATCATACGAGCAGTACTTC. Protein sequence: CASSLISGESYEQYF.

The V and J genes are TRBV18 and TRBJ1-5; 8 bases agree with TRBD1. The V gene's germline CDR1 is KGHSH and CDR2 LQKENI. V gave up 1 base and J gave up 7 bases; unmatched junction bases: 9. CDR3 length: 16 residues. CDR3 protein: CASSPQNQGAKQPQHF. Written as DNA, the CDR3 is TGTGCCAGCTCACCACAAAACCAGGGGGCAAAACAGCCCCAGCATTTT.

J is TRBJ1-2 and V is TRBV20-1; no clear D. The CDR3 is 14 amino acids. The V end lost 6 bases, the J end lost 4 bases, and 18 bases lay between the germline ends. Per the germline V gene, CDR1 is DFQATT and CDR2 is SNEGSKA (reference sequence). The chain's CDR3 is CSAPDREVSYGYTF. In DNA, the CDR3 is TGCAGTGCCCCAGATAGGGAGGTTAGCTATGGCTACACCTTC.

This clonotype was recorded a few times. This chain uses TRBV2 with TRBJ1-6, with 7 bases aligning to TRBD1. V was pared by 4 bases and J by 4 bases, with 10 bases of the junction left unmatched. This CDR3 spans 17 amino acids. Germline V gene sequence: CDR1 SNHLY, CDR2 FYNNEI. The CDR3 protein is CASSGTGDKIYNSPLHF. As DNA, the CDR3 is TGTGCCAGCAGTGGCACAGGGGATAAAATATATAATTCACCCCTCCACTTT.

This clonotype turned up a few times. The J gene is TRBJ1-5, the V gene TRBV12-3 or TRBV12-4, with D hard to call. There are 14 residues in the CDR3. The ends were cut back, 6 bases at V and 0 bases at J, with 9 bases in the middle. CDR3 bases: TGTGCCAGCAGCCCAGCTTATAGCAATCAGCCCCAGCATTTT. Residues: CASSPAYSNQPQHF.

This clonotype was found many times. The chain is built from TRBV6-2 or TRBV6-3 and TRBJ2-2, with unresolved D. Deletions cut 8 bases from V and 7 bases from J, with 14 bases between. Germline assignment: CDR1 MNHEY and CDR2 SVGEGT. This CDR3 has 13 amino acids. The CDR3, as DNA: TGTGCCAGCCTCCTGATCGTGGGCGGGGAGCTGTTTTTT. This codes for CASLLIVGGELFF.

The J gene is TRBJ2-3, the V gene TRBV29-1; D is uncertain. Trimming cost V 8 bases and J 3 bases, with 12 bases left between them. The CDR3 sequence is 12 residues long. Germline V gene data show CDR1 as SQVTM and CDR2 as ANQGSEA. The CDR3 loop reads CSSGVQTDTQYF. The CDR3, as DNA: TGCAGCAGTGGGGTCCAGACAGATACGCAGTATTTT.

The chain uses TRBV11-3 and TRBJ2-5, with D perhaps given as TRBD1 or TRBD2 (5 bases each). This CDR3 has 13 amino acids. Trimming removed 1 base from V and 3 bases from J, with 6 bases in between. CDR1 and CDR2 (germline): SGHNT, YENEEA. Here the CDR3 reads CASSLGGEETQYF. CDR3 nucleotides: TGTGCCAGCAGCTTAGGAGGGGAAGAGACCCAGTACTTC.

In its sample, this clonotype was seen a few times. This chain uses TRBV19 with TRBJ1-1; 7 nucleotides agree with TRBD1. After removal of 6 bases from V and 1 base from J, the junction contained 14 bases not matched to a gene. This CDR3 comprises 17 residues. Germline loops: CDR1 LNHDA, CDR2 SQIVND (reference sequence). The CDR3 reads CASRPIGGQGGNTEAFF. Written as DNA, the CDR3 is TGTGCCAGTAGACCCATTGGAGGTCAGGGGGGGAACACTGAAGCTTTCTTT.

The chain recombines TRBV19 with TRBJ1-6; D is perhaps TRBD1 (5 bases). This CDR3 contains 13 residues. V gave up 9 bases and J gave up 6 bases, with 12 bases separating them. Germline loops: CDR1 LNHDA, CDR2 SQIVND (reference sequence). The CDR3 loop reads CASHRNLNSPLHF. CDR3 DNA: TGTGCCAGCCACAGGAATCTTAATTCACCCCTCCACTTT.

This clonotype was recorded at least ten times. The chain carries TRBV6-1 and TRBJ1-3; D unresolved. Trimming shortened V by 7 bases and J by 2 bases, and 15 bases separated the two germline ends. The CDR3 spans 15 residues. From germline, CDR1 is MNHNS and CDR2 SASEGT. CDR3 loop: CASTRMGGPGNTIYF. The DNA of the CDR3 is TGTGCCAGCACCCGAATGGGTGGCCCTGGAAACACCATATATTTT.

The chain links TRBV7-9 to TRBJ2-5; D is perhaps TRBD1 (6 bases). Trimming left V 2 bases short and J 5 bases short, with 18 bases between. There are 16 residues in the CDR3. Germline CDR1 SEHNR, CDR2 FQNEAQ (reference sequence). The CDR3 sequence: CASSLWLGTIEETQYF. The CDR3 DNA follows: TGTGCCAGCAGCTTATGGTTAGGGACAATAGAGGAGACCCAGTACTTC.

This clonotype was seen a few times. This chain connects TRBV12-3 or TRBV12-4 to TRBJ2-3; no firm D call. V was trimmed by 1 base and J by 2 bases, leaving 1 base between them. This CDR3 comprises 12 residues. CDR3 sequence: CASSLVTDTQYF. The CDR3 nucleotides read TGTGCCAGCAGTTTAGTCACAGATACGCAGTATTTT.

This clonotype was counted only a few times. The gene calls are TRBV11-1 and TRBJ2-7; TRBD2 is a possible D gene (6 bases). V was pared by 6 bases and J by 1 base, with 16 bases between. Germline CDR1 and CDR2: SGHAT and FQDESV (reference sequence). The CDR3 consists of 15 residues. The CDR3 nucleotides are TGTGCCAGCAGGATAACTAGTCGGGGGTCCTACGAGCAGTACTTC. Encoded protein: CASRITSRGSYEQYF.

This clonotype appeared many times. The genes are TRBV7-9 and TRBJ2-1, with 11 bases matching TRBD2. This CDR3 spans 14 amino acids. The J segment lost 7 bases and the V segment lost 3 bases, leaving 2 bases of the junction unmatched. CDR1 is SEHNR and CDR2 is FQNEAQ in the germline V gene (reference sequence). CDR3 region: CASSFGLAGNEQFF. CDR3 bases: TGTGCCAGCAGCTTCGGACTAGCGGGTAATGAGCAGTTCTTC. The full variable domain, in which reference TRBV7-9 and TRBJ2-1 provide the parts outside the CDR3, is DTGVSQNPRHKITKRGQNVTFRCDPISEHNRLYWYRQTLGQGPEFLTYFQNEAQLEKSRLLSDRFSAERPKGSFSTLEIQRTEQGDSAMYLCASSFGLAGNEQFFGPGTRLTVL.